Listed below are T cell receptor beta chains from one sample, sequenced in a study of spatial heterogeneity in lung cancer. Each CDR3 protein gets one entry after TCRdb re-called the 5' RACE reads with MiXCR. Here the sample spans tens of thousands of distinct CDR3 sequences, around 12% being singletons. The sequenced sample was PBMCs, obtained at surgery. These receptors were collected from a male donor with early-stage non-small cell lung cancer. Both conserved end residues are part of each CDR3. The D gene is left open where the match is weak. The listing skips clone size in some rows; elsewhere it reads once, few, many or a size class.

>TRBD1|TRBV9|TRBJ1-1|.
CASRPTGTGGRSEAFF
TGTGCCAGCAGGCCTACCGGGACAGGGGGTCGTAGTGAAGCTTTCTTT
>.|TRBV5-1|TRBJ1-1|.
CASSPGRDTEAFF
TGCGCCAGCAGCCCGGGGAGGGACACTGAAGCTTTCTTT
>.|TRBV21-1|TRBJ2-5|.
CASSNPVLGPRRKETQYF
TGTGCCAGCAGCAACCCAGTCTTAGGGCCCAGGAGGAAAGAGACCCAGTACTTC
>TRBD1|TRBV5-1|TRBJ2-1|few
CASRFGQGAYNEQFF
TGCGCCAGCAGATTTGGACAGGGGGCCTACAATGAGCAGTTCTTC
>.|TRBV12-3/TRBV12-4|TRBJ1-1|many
CASSPLMNTEAFF
TGTGCCAGCAGTCCACTGATGAACACTGAAGCTTTCTTT
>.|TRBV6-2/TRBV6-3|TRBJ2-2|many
CASSYLGLETGELFF
TGTGCCAGCAGTTATTTGGGGCTAGAAACCGGGGAGCTGTTTTTT
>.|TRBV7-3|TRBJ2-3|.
CASSFKEKGTDTQYF
TGTGCCAGCAGCTTCAAGGAGAAGGGCACAGATACGCAGTATTTT
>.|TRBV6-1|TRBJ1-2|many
CASSGGVGQNYGYTF
TGTGCCAGCAGCGGGGGAGTCGGCCAAAACTATGGCTACACCTTC
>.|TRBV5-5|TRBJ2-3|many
CASSLGWTDTQYF
TGTGCCAGCAGCTTGGGGTGGACAGATACGCAGTATTTT
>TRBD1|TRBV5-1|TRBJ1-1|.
CASSVGTANTEAFF
TGCGCCAGCAGCGTCGGGACAGCTAACACTGAAGCTTTCTTT
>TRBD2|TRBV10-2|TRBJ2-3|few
CASTAAGGPGGDTQYF
TGCGCCAGCACTGCAGCGGGGGGGCCCGGTGGAGATACGCAGTATTTT
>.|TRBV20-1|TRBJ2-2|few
CSASRDTGELFF
TGCAGTGCTAGTCGGGACACCGGGGAGCTGTTTTTT
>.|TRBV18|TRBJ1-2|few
CASSLYDQHYGYTF
TGTGCCAGCTCCCTCTATGACCAGCACTATGGCTACACCTTC
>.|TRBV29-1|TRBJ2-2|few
CSVDYNGELFF
TGCAGCGTTGACTATAACGGGGAGCTGTTTTTT
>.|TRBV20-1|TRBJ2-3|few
CSASQSGTSGRNTQYF
TGCAGTGCTAGTCAATCCGGGACTTCCGGCCGGAATACGCAGTATTTT
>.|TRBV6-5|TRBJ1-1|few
CASSYDSPPDRDTEAFF
TGTGCCAGCAGTTACGACTCACCTCCTGACAGAGACACTGAAGCTTTCTTT
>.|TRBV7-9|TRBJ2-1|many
CASSLRQVGFSSYNEQFF
TGTGCCAGCAGCTTACGACAGGTGGGCTTTAGCTCCTACAATGAGCAGTTCTTC
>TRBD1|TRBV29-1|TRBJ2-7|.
CSVDRQGDYEQYF
TGCAGCGTTGATCGACAGGGAGACTACGAGCAGTACTTC
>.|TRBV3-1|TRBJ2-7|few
CASSQDWTSEQYF
TGTGCCAGCAGCCAAGATTGGACCTCAGAGCAGTACTTC
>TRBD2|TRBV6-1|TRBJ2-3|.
CASSPGTSGRRTDTQYF
TGTGCCAGCAGTCCTGGGACTAGCGGGAGACGCACAGATACGCAGTATTTT
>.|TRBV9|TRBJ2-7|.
CASSLRWEVNEQYF
TGTGCCAGCAGCTTAAGGTGGGAGGTAAACGAGCAGTACTTC
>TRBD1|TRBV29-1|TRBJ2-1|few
CSVADRGSYNEQFF
TGCAGCGTCGCGGACAGGGGGTCCTACAATGAGCAGTTCTTC
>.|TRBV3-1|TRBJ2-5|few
CASSVGSPETQYF
TGTGCCAGCAGCGTAGGGTCCCCAGAGACCCAGTACTTC
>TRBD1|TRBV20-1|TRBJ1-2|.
CSAREPQGAHYGYTF
TGCAGTGCTAGAGAACCCCAGGGGGCACACTATGGCTACACCTTC
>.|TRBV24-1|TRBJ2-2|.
CATSQRKPNTGELFF
TGTGCCACCAGCCAGCGGAAGCCGAACACCGGGGAGCTGTTTTTT
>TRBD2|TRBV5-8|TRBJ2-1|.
CASSPGTSAYNEQFF
TGTGCCAGCAGCCCCGGGACTAGCGCTTACAATGAGCAGTTCTTC
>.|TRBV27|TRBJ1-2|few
CASSLGTGVGGYTF
TGTGCCAGCAGTTTAGGAACGGGTGTTGGTGGCTACACCTTC